This entry is about one TCR beta chain. Antigen unknown. Every patient experienced relapse after autologous stem cell transplantation, and brentuximab vedotin exposure varied. Patients reached a best response of complete response, partial response or progressive disease. Assay: immunoSEQ multiplex PCR; the TCRdb copy retains only in-frame clones and omits some. The sample gives several thousand clones, roughly four fifths of which show up once; 30% to 40% is in the top ten. This CDR3 has 19 residues. CDR1 and CDR2 from the germline V gene are SEHNR and FQNEAQ (reference sequence). Trimming stripped 5 bases from V and 4 bases from J, with 24 bases between. These data belong to a study of PD-1 blockade in classical Hodgkin lymphoma. General study points: Undefined causes, possibly disease activity or prior therapy, underlie the repertoire differences. Nivolumab starters within 1 year of ASCT were excluded.

The clonotype was recovered from a human donor with classical Hodgkin lymphoma. Sequences were derived from peripheral blood mononuclear cells (PBMCs), sampled at baseline. This chain connects TRBV7-9 to TRBJ2-6; D is tentatively TRBD1 or TRBD2 (5 bases each). CDR3: CASSPTPGTASLGANVLTF. In DNA form, the CDR3 reads TGTGCCAGCAGCCCAACCCCAGGGACGGCATCACTCGGGGCCAACGTCCTGACTTTC.